The clone carrying this TCR beta chain was recorded a few times. This sample stems from a study of blood T cell repertoires in COVID-19. The wider study: T cells, B-cell-depleted T cells, or PBMCs provided the cDNA or gDNA that served as material.

Germline V gives CDR1 GTSNPN, CDR2 SVGIG (reference sequence). Losses at the gene ends were 3 bases for V and 6 bases for J; bases not matched to a gene: 7. The CDR3 spans 14 residues. Original handling: Cell counts per sample came from amplifying reference gene primers. Using immunoSEQ multiplex PCR, the repertoire was profiled, and TCRdb retains in-frame clones only, with some absent. D and trimming come from the DNA, and the V and J calls and clone size come from that table. The sample contains 100,000 to 120,000 clones, roughly 80% of which appear only once. The sequence derives from a woman older than 75 with acute or convalescent COVID-19. This chain connects TRBV30 to TRBJ2-4; 8 bases match TRBD1. Sequences were obtained from peripheral blood. DNA for the CDR3: TGTGCCTGGAGCGAGACAGGGGCAGGAAACATTCAGTACTTC. Amino acids: CAWSETGAGNIQYF.